The 19 T cell receptor beta chains given below trace back to one sample, sequenced in a study of T cells after yellow fever vaccination. TCRdb passed the 5' RACE reads through MiXCR, listing each CDR3 protein once. Among about 69,000 distinct CDR3 sequences listed, 4.5% to 7.5% were seen once. The input for sequencing was CD4+ T cells sorted from PBMCs, taken roughly 15 days after the first yellow fever vaccination. The receptors derive from a man aged 18 to 35 who received the YFV17D yellow fever vaccine.

The sample holds many counts of this clonotype. This chain connects TRBV6-5 to TRBJ2-5; perhaps TRBD2 as D (6 bases). Per germline, CDR1 MNHEY and CDR2 SVGAGI. The CDR3 runs 15 residues. V lost 0 bases, J lost 1 base, and 9 bases lay in between. CDR3 amino acids: CASSYSLGGQETQYF. For the CDR3, the DNA is TGTGCCAGCAGTTACTCGTTGGGGGGCCAAGAGACCCAGTACTTC.

This clonotype was recorded at least ten times. The chain couples TRBV5-4 to TRBJ2-5, with TRBD2 identical over 12 bases. The ends lost 6 bases at V and 10 bases at J; junction bases unmatched: 10. The CDR3 extends over 14 amino acids. Germline V CDR1 and CDR2: SGHNT, YYREEE (reference sequence). CDR3 DNA sequence: TGTGCCAGCACCTCGCTAGCGGGGGGGCGGGACCAGTACTTC. Protein product: CASTSLAGGRDQYF.

This clonotype was seen repeatedly, ten times or more. The chain couples TRBV5-1 to TRBJ2-2, with TRBD1 identical over 9 bases. With V trimmed by 9 bases and J by 6 bases, 12 bases remained unmatched. CDR1 is SGHRS and CDR2 is YFSETQ in the germline V gene. This CDR3 has 15 amino acids. This CDR3 reads CATTPGQGSPGELFF. The CDR3 DNA reads TGCGCCACAACCCCGGGACAGGGCAGTCCCGGGGAGCTGTTTTTT.

This clonotype was recorded at least ten times. The rearrangement uses TRBV29-1 and TRBJ2-6; D unresolved. The CDR3 has 14 residues. V was trimmed by 4 bases and J by 12 bases, leaving 19 bases between them. The germline gives CDR1 SQVTM, CDR2 ANQGSEA. The CDR3 reads CSVGGQSVSGVLTF. The CDR3 DNA reads TGCAGCGTTGGGGGTCAGTCAGTAAGTGGCGTCCTGACTTTC.

This clonotype was observed many times. The V gene is TRBV10-3, the J gene TRBJ1-1, with 7 positions matching TRBD1. The V gene end was trimmed by 2 bases and the J gene end by 8 bases; junction bases not matched to a gene: 2. Germline V gene sequence: CDR1 ENHRY, CDR2 SYGVKD. CDR3 size: 12 residues. This CDR3 is CAISETQGEAFF. Written as DNA, the CDR3 is TGTGCCATCAGTGAGACACAGGGGGAAGCTTTCTTT.

This clonotype showed up many times. The gene calls are TRBV5-1 and TRBJ2-3, with unresolved D. The germline gives CDR1 SGHRS, CDR2 YFSETQ. The CDR3 consists of 15 residues. V was trimmed by 0 bases and J by 0 bases, leaving 8 bases between them. CDR3 in amino acids: CASSLEPASTDTQYF. The CDR3 coding sequence is TGCGCCAGCAGCTTGGAGCCAGCTAGCACAGATACGCAGTATTTT.

In its sample, this clonotype was seen many times. The chain links TRBV5-1 to TRBJ1-6; D is undetermined. V lost 2 bases and J lost 7, with 13 bases in between. This CDR3 has 15 amino acids. The germline CDR1 and CDR2 sequences are SGHRS and YFSETQ. The DNA of the CDR3 is TGCGCCAGCAGCTTAATGCCAGCCGAAAATTCACCCCTCCACTTT. It yields the protein CASSLMPAENSPLHF.

This clonotype was found many times. V gene TRBV5-1 combines with J gene TRBJ1-3; D unclear. Trimming removed 0 bases from V and 0 bases from J, with 10 bases in between. Germline values: CDR1 SGHRS, CDR2 YFSETQ. This CDR3 contains 16 residues. CDR3 DNA: TGCGCCAGCAGCTTGGCTAGGACGAGCTCTGGAAACACCATATATTTT. Protein: CASSLARTSSGNTIYF.

This clonotype was counted many times. This sequence joins TRBV7-2 and TRBJ2-1; 13 bases are shared with TRBD2. The CDR3 extends over 15 amino acids. The V gene end was trimmed by 6 bases and the J gene end by 9 bases; junction bases not matched to a gene: 8. Germline CDR1 SGHTA, CDR2 FQGNSA. The CDR3 loop reads CASSETSGGAREQFF. The CDR3, as DNA: TGTGCCAGCAGTGAAACTAGCGGGGGGGCTCGTGAGCAGTTCTTC.

This clonotype was seen many times. The rearrangement uses TRBV15 and TRBJ2-2; maybe TRBD1 (5 bases). The CDR3 loop spans 17 amino acids. Trimming shortened V by 0 bases and J by 0 bases, and 11 bases separated the two germline ends. The germline V gene encodes CDR1 LNHNV and CDR2 YYDKDF (reference sequence). DNA for the CDR3: TGTGCCACCAGCAGAGAGTTAGACAGAACGAACACCGGGGAGCTGTTTTTT. Residues: CATSRELDRTNTGELFF.

This clonotype was recorded many times. The chain uses TRBV21-1 and TRBJ2-1; the table names TRBD2, a call not compared with the DNA. TRBV21-1 is reported as a pseudogene. CDR3 length: 16 residues. CDR3 in amino acids: CASSKESGGAKNEQFF. The DNA for the CDR3 is TGTGCCAGCAGCAAAGAGAGCGGGGGGGCCAAGAATGAGCAGTTCTTC.

This clonotype was observed at least ten times. The chain joins TRBV27 to TRBJ2-7; D is possibly TRBD2 (5 bases). The CDR3 runs to 14 residues. Germline CDR1 MNHEY, CDR2 SMNVEV (reference sequence). Deletions cut 9 bases from V and 0 bases from J, with 15 bases between. The DNA for the CDR3 is TGTGCCAGTGGACGGACTGGCAGCTCCTACGAGCAGTACGTC. The encoded protein is CASGRTGSSYEQYV.

The sample holds many counts of this clonotype. J is TRBJ2-1 and V is TRBV12-3 or TRBV12-4; 8 bases match TRBD1. This CDR3 comprises 15 residues. V shed 6 bases and J 0 bases; nucleotides not matched to a gene: 4. The CDR3 bases are TGTGCCAGCAGCCCGGGACAGGACTCCTACAATGAGCAGTTCTTC. The encoded protein is CASSPGQDSYNEQFF.

This clonotype was observed many times. CDR3 protein: CSARDLAGHGTSTDTQYF. The CDR3 nucleotides read TGCAGTGCTAGAGATCTCGCAGGACACGGAACTAGCACAGATACGCAGTATTTT. The chain employs TRBV20-1 and TRBJ2-3; TRBD1 is a possible D gene (5 bases). V lost 0 bases, J lost 0 bases, and 19 bases lay in between. There are 18 residues in the CDR3. Germline V gene lookup returns CDR1 DFQATT and CDR2 SNEGSKA (reference sequence).

In its sample, this clonotype was seen many times. The chain links TRBV7-9 to TRBJ2-5; D could derive from TRBD1 or TRBD2 (6 bases each). Germline loops: CDR1 SEHNR, CDR2 FQNEAQ (reference sequence). Trimming removed 4 bases at V and 5 bases at J, with 14 bases between. CDR3 size: 14 residues. The CDR3 bases are TGTGCCAGCAGCTCCCCCACGGGGGCCGAGACCCAGTACTTC. Translated: CASSSPTGAETQYF.

With respect to this clonotype: With a much larger clone just one base away, this may be a read error. The chain carries TRBV28 and TRBJ2-4; 9 bases fit TRBD1. J gave up 3 bases and V 6 bases, and 15 bases lay outside the gene matches. Per germline, CDR1 MDHEN and CDR2 SYDVKM. The CDR3 is 18 residues long. The CDR3 is CASSPRPGTGPGKNIQYF. DNA for the CDR3: TGTGCCAGCAGCCCCCGTCCCGGGACAGGGCCGGGCAAAAACATTCAGTACTTC.

This clonotype was counted ten times or more. The chain uses TRBV6-5 and TRBJ1-5; the D is unclear. V was shortened by 0 bases and J by 4 bases, with 7 bases between the two germline ends. The length of the CDR3 is 14 residues. The germline CDR1 and CDR2 sequences are MNHEY and SVGAGI. The CDR3 here is CASSYSRANQPQHF. The CDR3 region has the DNA TGTGCCAGCAGTTACTCGAGGGCTAATCAGCCCCAGCATTTT.

There are many counts of this clonotype. The V call is TRBV7-6, the J call TRBJ2-7, with TRBD2 identical over 7 bases. V lost 3 bases to trimming and J lost 4 bases; unmatched junction nucleotides: 3. The CDR3 consists of 13 residues. In germline, CDR1 is SGHVS, CDR2 FNYEAQ. The CDR3 region has the DNA TGTGCCAGCAGCTTCGGGGGGATTTACGAGCAGTACTTC. Encoded protein: CASSFGGIYEQYF.

Comments on this clonotype: Just one base apart from a much larger clone, this may be a read error. The chain uses TRBV10-3 and TRBJ1-6; D is ambiguous. This CDR3 comprises 14 residues. With 4 bases removed from V and 10 bases from J, the gap between germline ends came to 14 bases. Germline loops: CDR1 ENHRY, CDR2 SYGVKD. DNA of the CDR3: TGTGCCATCAGTGTCGGGGTGTTTAAGTCACCCCTCCACTTT. This sequence encodes CAISVGVFKSPLHF.